This TCR beta chain was identified in a study of blood T cell repertoires in COVID-19. Study in general: Both acute and convalescent COVID-19 samples were obtained from the United States, Italy and Spain. T cells, B-cell-depleted T cells, or PBMCs provided the cDNA or gDNA that served as material.

V was cut by 4 bases and J by 1 base, with 11 bases left in between. The CDR3 has 15 amino acids. CDR1 and CDR2 from the germline V gene are MNHNY and SVGAGI (reference sequence). Authors' methods: The assay estimated nucleated cells by amplifying reference gene primers. Profiled with immunoSEQ multiplex PCR; TCRdb holds only in-frame clones, not every one. V, J and clone size are those of that table, while D and trimming were read from the DNA. The data contain nearly 300,000 clones, more than 70% of them seen just once; the ten biggest clones take up roughly 6.9%. The sequenced material came from peripheral blood. V is TRBV6-6 and J is TRBJ2-1, with TRBD2 as a possible D gene (7 bases). The clonotype was recovered from a woman aged 25 to 39 who had recovered from COVID-19. The DNA of the CDR3 is TGTGCCAGCAGTTTGGAGGGGGGGTCCTACAATGAGCAGTTCTTC. As protein: CASSLEGGSYNEQFF.